The clone carrying this TCR beta chain was seen a few times. The antigen remains undetermined. This record comes from a study of cytomegalovirus exposure and HLA in healthy donors. Whole-study findings and limits: There were several of the most significant clusters that appeared linked to common viral pathogens in a later analysis. As immune exposure information, only CMV serostatus was available. A later analysis linked some 17,000 TCR beta sequences to HLA alleles at 0.05 false discovery rate. Some highly shared sequence variants likely arose as a pipeline artifact.

Germline V CDR1 and CDR2: ENHRY, SYGVKD. There are 16 residues in the CDR3. Trimming took off 2 bases at V and 5 bases at J, with 19 bases between the two ends. The PCR used 60 Vbeta and 13 Jbeta primers. TCRdb's copy holds only in-frame clones and misses some; the assay was immunoSEQ multiplex PCR. The sample lists tens of thousands of clones, roughly three quarters occurring once. Sequenced sample: PBMCs. The rearrangement uses TRBV10-3 and TRBJ2-7; the D gene is possibly TRBD2 (6 bases). The sequence was obtained from a man aged 30 to 39 in good health and CMV-seronegative. The CDR3 reads CAISEETSQRSHEQYF. The CDR3 DNA reads TGTGCCATCAGTGAGGAGACTAGTCAACGGTCCCACGAGCAGTACTTC.